The 30 T cell receptor beta chains below come from one sample, sequenced in a study of CD8+ T cells in alopecia areata. Treatment in this sample: oral pan-JAK inhibitor, 5-10 mg twice daily. Reverse transcribed after extraction, RNA yielded cDNA as the sequencing template. This table comes from immunoSEQ multiplex PCR, and its TCRdb copy is limited to in-frame clones, with some not included. The sample records 120,000 or so clones, roughly 50% being singletons. The specimen comprised CD8+ T cells sorted from blood, sampled at week 4, from a patient treated with tofacitinib. These receptors all stem from a human donor with alopecia areata.

The chain joins TRBV19 to TRBJ1-1, with 7 bases fitting TRBD1. Germline CDR1 LNHDA, CDR2 SQIVND (reference sequence). CDR3 length equals 14 residues. The trim removed 10 bases at V and 2 bases at J, leaving 10 bases unmatched. CDR3 region: CATRQGDGNTEAFF. CDR3 sequence (DNA): TGTGCCACCCGACAGGGTGATGGTAACACTGAAGCTTTCTTT.

In this sample, this clone turned up a few times. The chain carries TRBV19 and TRBJ2-3; tentatively, D is TRBD2 (5 bases). V was clipped by 2 bases and J by 0 bases, with 9 bases between them. This CDR3 comprises 15 residues. Per germline, CDR1 LNHDA and CDR2 SQIVND (reference sequence). The CDR3 reads CASSISGVSTDTQYF. The CDR3 DNA reads as TGTGCCAGTAGTATAAGCGGCGTCAGCACAGATACGCAGTATTTT.

This clone showed up just a few times. This chain connects TRBV19 to TRBJ2-1; D uncertain. V was cut by 5 bases and J by 0 bases, with 14 bases left in between. The germline V gene encodes CDR1 LNHDA and CDR2 SQIVND (reference sequence). The CDR3 is made up of 16 amino acids. Here the CDR3 reads CASSSWSHLSYNEQFF. In DNA form, the CDR3 reads TGTGCCAGTAGTTCGTGGAGTCACCTCTCCTACAATGAGCAGTTCTTC.

The chain carries TRBV29-1 and TRBJ1-1, with D perhaps TRBD1 (5 bases). CDR3 length: 12 amino acids. Germline V CDR1 and CDR2: SQVTM, ANQGSEA. The V end lost 3 bases, the J end lost 4 bases, and 9 bases lay between the germline ends. CDR3 nucleotides: TGCAGCGTTGAGGGGGAGGGCACTGAAGCTTTCTTT. Amino acids: CSVEGEGTEAFF.

This chain uses TRBV2 with TRBJ2-3; D uncertain. Germline V gene sequence: CDR1 SNHLY, CDR2 FYNNEI. This CDR3 is 10 amino acids long. V was pared by 6 bases and J by 8 bases, with 6 bases between. The CDR3 nucleotides are TGTGCCAGCAGCAGCAGTACGCAGTATTTT. Translation: CASSSSTQYF.

This clone was seen a few times. The chain uses TRBV28 and TRBJ2-7; no clear D. This CDR3 region has 11 residues. V gave up 4 bases and J gave up 4 bases, with 5 bases separating them. Germline CDR1 reads MDHEN; CDR2 reads SYDVKM. CDR3 residues: CASSSTYEQYF. Written as DNA, the CDR3 is TGTGCCAGCAGTTCTACTTACGAGCAGTACTTC.

V and J are TRBV9 and TRBJ2-5; no clear D gene. Trimming shortened V by 3 bases and J by 0 bases, and 3 bases separated the two germline ends. CDR1 and CDR2 from the germline V gene are SGDLS and YYNGEE. The length of the CDR3 is 12 residues. The CDR3 reads CASSGDQETQYF. CDR3 coding DNA: TGTGCCAGCAGCGGGGACCAAGAGACCCAGTACTTC.

This clone was observed a handful of times. The rearrangement joins TRBV7-8 to TRBJ2-2; D gene unclear. The V and J ends lost 5 bases and 4 bases respectively, with 11 bases between them. This CDR3 is 14 amino acids long. Germline V gene sequence: CDR1 SGHVS, CDR2 FQNEAQ. The CDR3 nucleotides read TGTGCCAGCAGCCTCCTGGCGGTCACCGGGGAGCTGTTTTTT. It yields the protein CASSLLAVTGELFF.

This chain connects TRBV15 to TRBJ2-2; the D gene is possibly TRBD1 (6 bases). Per the germline V gene, CDR1 is LNHNV and CDR2 is YYDKDF (reference sequence). V gave up 4 bases and J gave up 4 bases, with 16 bases separating them. The CDR3 runs to 16 residues. The CDR3 loop is CATSNPPDSSTGELFF. The CDR3 region has the DNA TGTGCCACCAGCAATCCTCCGGACAGTTCCACCGGGGAGCTGTTTTTT.

This clone has just a few counts. J is TRBJ2-4 and V is TRBV5-6; D is perhaps TRBD2 (5 bases). CDR1 SGHDT and CDR2 YYEEEE come from the germline V gene. Trimming stripped 0 bases from V and 0 bases from J, with 10 bases between. The CDR3 totals 16 residues. The CDR3 region has the DNA TGTGCCAGCAGCTTGGGTGCGGGCGGAGCCAAAAACATTCAGTACTTC. Protein: CASSLGAGGAKNIQYF.

The genes are TRBV29-1 and TRBJ1-3, with unresolved D. Trimming pared 6 bases from V and 3 bases from J, leaving 6 bases between. Germline-derived CDR1 and CDR2 are SQVTM and ANQGSEA. The CDR3 loop spans 11 amino acids. The CDR3 coding sequence is TGCAGCGTGGACCTTGGAAACACCATATATTTT. The encoded protein is CSVDLGNTIYF.

The chain is built from TRBV4-3 and TRBJ2-3, with 7 nucleotides matching TRBD2. The CDR3 sequence is 16 residues long. The germline gives CDR1 LGHNA, CDR2 YSLEER. Losses at the gene ends were 4 bases for V and 3 bases for J; bases not matched to a gene: 10. The CDR3 reads CASSRTRSGETDTQYF. The DNA for the CDR3 is TGCGCCAGCAGCCGAACTCGGAGCGGGGAGACAGATACGCAGTATTTT.

The chain recombines TRBV4-3 with TRBJ2-6, with TRBD1 matching over 10 bases. The CDR3 is made up of 16 amino acids. CDR1 is LGHNA and CDR2 is YSLEER in the germline V gene. V lost 4 bases to trimming and J lost 12 bases; unmatched junction nucleotides: 12. CDR3 sequence reads: CASSRDRGPGPSVLTF. For the CDR3, the DNA is TGCGCCAGCAGCCGCGACAGGGGGCCCGGTCCGTCCGTCCTGACTTTC.

V is TRBV30 and J is TRBJ2-7; D remains unclear. The CDR3 is 11 amino acids. Trimming stripped 5 bases from V and 2 bases from J, with 7 bases between. Germline V gives CDR1 GTSNPN, CDR2 SVGIG (reference sequence). For the CDR3, the DNA is TGTGCCTGGCGGGTTACCTACGAGCAGTACTTC. Translation gives CAWRVTYEQYF.

The table lists this clone with a few counts. J is TRBJ1-2 and V is TRBV30; D might be TRBD1 (5 bases). Trimming pared 1 base from V and 4 bases from J, leaving 13 bases between. CDR3 length: 14 residues. The V gene's germline CDR1 is GTSNPN and CDR2 SVGIG (reference sequence). Here the CDR3 DNA reads TGTGCCTGGAGTGCTTACCCAGGGTCCTATGGCTACACCTTC. Encoded protein: CAWSAYPGSYGYTF.

This chain connects TRBV2 to TRBJ1-2, with TRBD1 as a possible D gene (5 bases). This CDR3 has 14 amino acids. The V gene's germline CDR1 is SNHLY and CDR2 FYNNEI. The V end was cut by 3 bases, the J end by 5 bases, with 13 bases between. In nucleotides, the CDR3 is TGTGCCAGCAGTGATGCCGGGACCCTTTATGGCTACACCTTC. Its translation is CASSDAGTLYGYTF.

The chain uses TRBV5-1 and TRBJ1-5, with TRBD1 as a possible D gene (5 bases). V was trimmed by 2 bases and J by 7 bases, leaving 25 bases between them. CDR1 SGHRS and CDR2 YFSETQ come from the germline V gene. The CDR3 consists of 18 residues. The CDR3 loop is CASSFNLGVGQWGQPQHF. CDR3 nucleotide sequence: TGCGCCAGCAGCTTCAATCTTGGGGTTGGGCAGTGGGGGCAGCCCCAGCATTTT.

The chain recombines TRBV27 with TRBJ2-7; a weak D match, TRBD1 (5 bases). The CDR3 has 12 amino acids. Trimming removed 7 bases at V and 2 bases at J, with 9 bases between. Per the germline V gene, CDR1 is MNHEY and CDR2 is SMNVEV (reference sequence). The DNA of the CDR3 is TGTGCCAGCAAAAAAGGGGCCTACGAGCAGTACTTC. This gives the protein CASKKGAYEQYF.

The V and J genes are TRBV10-3 and TRBJ2-7; 7 bases are a match to TRBD1. Germline trimming cut 4 bases from V and 3 bases from J; bases unmatched to any gene: 6. The CDR3 contains 14 residues. CDR1 and CDR2 (germline): ENHRY, SYGVKD. CDR3: CAISVKGADYEQYF. CDR3 in DNA: TGTGCCATCAGTGTAAAGGGGGCAGACTACGAGCAGTACTTC.

This clone was counted between two and nine times. V and J are TRBV2 and TRBJ2-4; D call uncertain. Germline V gives CDR1 SNHLY, CDR2 FYNNEI. The ends were cut back, 7 bases at V and 1 base at J, with 11 bases in the middle. This CDR3 is built from 14 residues. DNA for the CDR3: TGTGCCAGCACATTCCCCGGGGCCAAAAACATTCAGTACTTC. Encoded protein: CASTFPGAKNIQYF.

The CDR3 nucleotides read TGTGCCTGGAGTGAGGCGGGGGCAGGCGGCTACACCTTC. Amino acid sequence: CAWSEAGAGGYTF. The chain has TRBV30 and TRBJ1-2, with D maybe TRBD1 (6 bases). Germline V gene lookup returns CDR1 GTSNPN and CDR2 SVGIG (reference sequence). The CDR3 contains 13 residues. V was pared by 1 base and J by 8 bases, with 14 bases between.

This clone has only a few counts. The chain employs TRBV6-4 and TRBJ2-1; D is possibly TRBD1 or TRBD2 (5 bases each). The CDR3 sequence is 12 residues long. Germline V CDR1 and CDR2: MRHNA, SNTAGT. Trimming stripped 6 bases from V and 7 bases from J, with 10 bases between. DNA of the CDR3: TGTGCCAGCAGAGGGGACGCTAATGAGCAGTTCTTC. Amino acid sequence: CASRGDANEQFF.

The chain employs TRBV29-1 and TRBJ2-7; D uncertain. The germline gives CDR1 SQVTM, CDR2 ANQGSEA. Trimming shortened V by 6 bases and J by 3 bases, and 18 bases separated the two germline ends. There are 14 residues in the CDR3. The CDR3 reads CSVRRAVEIYEQYF. The DNA of the CDR3 is TGCAGCGTCCGTCGGGCAGTCGAAATCTACGAGCAGTACTTC.

This clone occurred a few times. The rearrangement joins TRBV30 to TRBJ2-1, with D possibly being TRBD1 or TRBD2 (5 bases each). There are 14 residues in the CDR3. V lost 1 base and J 2 bases, leaving 9 bases between the germline ends. Germline values: CDR1 GTSNPN, CDR2 SVGIG (reference sequence). The CDR3 nucleotides read TGTGCCTGGAGTGCTGGGGGACCCTACAATGAGCAGTTCTTC. Its protein product is CAWSAGGPYNEQFF.

This chain uses TRBV27 with TRBJ1-1, with D tentatively TRBD1 (6 bases). The V end lost 2 bases, the J end lost 4 bases, and 8 bases lay between the germline ends. CDR1 is MNHEY, CDR2 SMNVEV, per germline (reference sequence). The CDR3 consists of 13 residues. CDR3 protein: CASSLLGATEAFF. The CDR3 nucleotides read TGTGCCAGCAGTTTACTGGGGGCCACTGAAGCTTTCTTT.

The V call is TRBV30, the J call TRBJ2-1, with a weak D call TRBD2 (6 bases). CDR1 and CDR2 (germline): GTSNPN, SVGIG (reference sequence). Trimming took off 1 base at V and 9 bases at J, with 10 bases between the two ends. The CDR3 consists of 12 residues. The CDR3 is CAWSETSTEQFF. CDR3 coding DNA: TGTGCCTGGAGTGAAACTAGCACTGAGCAGTTCTTC.

The chain carries TRBV30 and TRBJ1-2; possible D gene TRBD1, 6 bases. Germline-derived CDR1 and CDR2 are GTSNPN and SVGIG (reference sequence). Trimming cost V 8 bases and J 2 bases, with 15 bases left between them. The CDR3 runs to 13 residues. The DNA of the CDR3 is TGTGCCCTAGGGGGTACAGCGAACTATGGCTACACCTTC. Translation gives CALGGTANYGYTF.

This CDR3 is CASSPKGAVSYEQYF. In DNA form, the CDR3 reads TGTGCCAGCAGCCCCAAGGGGGCCGTTTCCTACGAGCAGTACTTC. J is TRBJ2-7 and V is TRBV7-9; 7 bases match TRBD1. Per germline, CDR1 SEHNR and CDR2 FQNEAQ (reference sequence). This CDR3 comprises 15 residues. Unmatched junction bases numbered 8, after V lost 5 bases and J lost 1 base.

The rearrangement links TRBV7-9 to TRBJ2-7; D could derive from TRBD1 or TRBD2 (5 bases each). The CDR3 totals 16 residues. Trimming took 2 bases from V and 2 from J, leaving 16 bases between them. The germline CDR1 and CDR2 sequences are SEHNR and FQNEAQ (reference sequence). The CDR3 nucleotides read TGTGCCAGCAGCTTACTGGGGACCGGGGTCACCTACGAGCAGTACTTC. Encoded protein: CASSLLGTGVTYEQYF.

This sequence joins TRBV6-1 and TRBJ2-6, with 10 bases that match TRBD1. The V gene end was trimmed by 4 bases and the J gene end by 2 bases; junction bases not matched to a gene: 2. Germline V lookup: CDR1 MNHNS, CDR2 SASEGT. This CDR3 has 16 residues. CDR3 protein: CASSAGQGTGANVLTF. DNA of the CDR3: TGTGCCAGCAGTGCGGGACAGGGGACTGGGGCCAACGTCCTGACTTTC.